The following is a TCR beta chain sequence with its context. There is no known antigen for this receptor. No much larger clonotype is one base removed from it; base qualities were not supplied. Patients with a history of autoimmune disease or receiving systemic immunosuppression were excluded from the trial. Peripheral blood for TCR sequencing was drawn from every dose cohort at baseline, at cycle 4 day 1 and at cycle 7 day 1. The samples were taken from a phase I, first-in-human, multicenter, open-label dose-escalation trial of ivuxolimab. Adults with locally advanced or metastatic melanoma, renal cell carcinoma, hepatocellular carcinoma or head and neck squamous cell carcinoma were enrolled in the trial. Before TCR sequencing, CD4+ T cells and CD8+ T cells were sorted from peripheral blood as separate populations. The CDR3 sequence holds 16 residues, the cysteine and phenylalanine included. The kept DNA is CDR3 alone, 48 bases in frame from the first base. Taken from the germline V gene (reference sequence), the CDR1 and CDR2 loops are LNHDA and SQIVND. The V and J ends are trimmed by 8 bases and 6 bases, leaving 25 bases between them.

These data are taken from a study of OX40 agonist ivuxolimab in advanced cancers. Notes on the research overall: The costimulatory receptor OX40 (CD134) was targeted by ivuxolimab, a fully human IgG2 agonistic monoclonal antibody. The purpose of peripheral TCRbeta sequencing was to test whether ivuxolimab changed TCR sequence diversity and led to clonal T-cell expansion. The paper covers the monotherapy dose-escalation part of the phase I ivuxolimab trial, which included N ≈ 54 patients. Intravenous ivuxolimab was administered to patients every 2 weeks at six dose levels: 0.01, 0.1, 0.3, 1.5, 3 and 10 mg/kg. Of the roughly 52 dose-escalation patients, hepatocellular carcinoma was present in around 19, melanoma in about 15, renal cell carcinoma in 9 and head and neck cancer in 9. Patients were allowed to have had prior anti-PD-1, anti-PD-L1 or anti-CTLA-4 therapy, and 40% of the dose-escalation patients had been treated with checkpoint inhibitors. In the dose-escalation cohort, approximately 80% of patients were male, and the mean age was approximately 60 years with a range of 23 to 79. Three dose-escalation patients achieved partial responses, one with hepatocellular carcinoma and two with cutaneous melanoma.

Overall study outcomes, separate from this receptor: The antigen specificity of the peripheral T cells that underwent clonal expansion was not determined. Clonal expansion of both CD4+ and CD8+ blood T cells was observed from baseline to week 6 at doses 0.1 to 3.0 mg/kg. Partial responders in the 0.1-3.0 mg/kg groups had among the lowest normalized peripheral clonal expansion, especially among CD8+ T cells. After ivuxolimab, expanded clones were on average more numerous among CD8+ T cells than among CD4+ T cells. Low levels of normalized T-cell clonal expansion were also seen in some patients who did not respond.

Genomic DNA was extracted from sorted cells for sequencing of the TCRbeta CDR3 region. The immunoSEQ Assay was used for sequencing of TCRbeta CDR3 regions. TCRdb provides this immuneACCESS table in a form limited to in-frame rearrangements. Some clones are lacking; in checked studies, under half of them reflect an unresolved V gene, and why the rest are absent is not known. The sample profile shows some 60,000 clones; about 91% of them were found once. The ten largest clonotypes hold 1.5% to 2% of the sample. The TCR was taken from an adult with an advanced solid tumor such as melanoma, head and neck, liver or kidney cancer. The chain employs TRBV19 and TRBJ1-2; there is no confident call for the D gene. The source was CD4+ or CD8+ T cells sorted from blood, collected in a trial of the OX40 agonist ivuxolimab. The nucleotide sequence reads as follows: TGTGCCAGTGGTCCTATCCGAGATCGACCCTTGCATGGCTACACCTTC. This translates into CASGPIRDRPLHGYTF.